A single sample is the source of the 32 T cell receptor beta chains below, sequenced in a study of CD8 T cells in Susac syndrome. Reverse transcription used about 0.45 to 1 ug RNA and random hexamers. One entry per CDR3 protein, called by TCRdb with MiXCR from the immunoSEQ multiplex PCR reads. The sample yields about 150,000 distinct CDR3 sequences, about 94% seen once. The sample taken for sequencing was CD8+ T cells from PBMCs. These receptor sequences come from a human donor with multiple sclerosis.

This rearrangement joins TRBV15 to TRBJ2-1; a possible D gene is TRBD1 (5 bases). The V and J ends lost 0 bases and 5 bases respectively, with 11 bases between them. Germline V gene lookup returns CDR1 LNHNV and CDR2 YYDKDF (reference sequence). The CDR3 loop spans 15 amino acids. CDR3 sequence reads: CATSRDRVGDNEQFF. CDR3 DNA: TGTGCCACCAGCAGAGATCGGGTAGGGGACAATGAGCAGTTCTTC.

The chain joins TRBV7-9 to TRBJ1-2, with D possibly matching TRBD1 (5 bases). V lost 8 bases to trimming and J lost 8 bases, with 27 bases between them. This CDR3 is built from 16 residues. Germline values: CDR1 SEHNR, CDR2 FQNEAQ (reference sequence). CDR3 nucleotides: TGTGCCAGCTCAAGCGCCCCCCGCAGGACAACCCTAGGCTACACCTTC. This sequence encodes CASSSAPRRTTLGYTF.

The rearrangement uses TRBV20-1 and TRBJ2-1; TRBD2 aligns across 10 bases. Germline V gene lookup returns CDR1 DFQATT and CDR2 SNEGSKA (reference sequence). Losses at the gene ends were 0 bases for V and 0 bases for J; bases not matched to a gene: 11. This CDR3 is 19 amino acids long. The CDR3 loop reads CSARDPGLARESSYNEQFF. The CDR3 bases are TGCAGTGCTAGAGATCCGGGACTAGCGAGAGAGAGCTCCTACAATGAGCAGTTCTTC.

CDR3 in amino acids: CASSYPTGGYEQYF. The CDR3 coding sequence is TGTGCCAGCAGTTACCCGACAGGAGGCTACGAGCAGTACTTC. The V and J genes are TRBV6-2 or TRBV6-3 and TRBJ2-7, with TRBD1 as a possible D gene (6 bases). Germline CDR1 is MNHEY and CDR2 is SVGEGT. V lost 2 bases to trimming and J lost 3 bases, with 11 bases between them. The CDR3 is 14 residues long.

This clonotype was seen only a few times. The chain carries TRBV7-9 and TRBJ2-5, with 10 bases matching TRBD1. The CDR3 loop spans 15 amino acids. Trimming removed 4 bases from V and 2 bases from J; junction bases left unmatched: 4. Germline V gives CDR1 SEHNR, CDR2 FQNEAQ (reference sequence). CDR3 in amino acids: CASSSQGQGQETQYF. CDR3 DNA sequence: TGTGCCAGCAGCTCCCAGGGACAGGGGCAAGAGACCCAGTACTTC.

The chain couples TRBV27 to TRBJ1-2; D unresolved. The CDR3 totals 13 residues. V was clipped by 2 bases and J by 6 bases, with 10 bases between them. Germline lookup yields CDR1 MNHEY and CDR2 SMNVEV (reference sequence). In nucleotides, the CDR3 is TGTGCCAGCAGTTTAAGAGGCGGAGATGGCTACACCTTC. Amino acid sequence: CASSLRGGDGYTF.

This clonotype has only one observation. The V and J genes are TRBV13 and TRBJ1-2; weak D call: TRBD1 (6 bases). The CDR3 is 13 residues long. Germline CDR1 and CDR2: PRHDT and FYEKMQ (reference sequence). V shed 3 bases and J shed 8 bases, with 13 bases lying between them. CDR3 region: CASSFPTGKGYTF. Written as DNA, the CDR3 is TGTGCCAGCAGCTTCCCCACAGGGAAGGGCTACACCTTC.

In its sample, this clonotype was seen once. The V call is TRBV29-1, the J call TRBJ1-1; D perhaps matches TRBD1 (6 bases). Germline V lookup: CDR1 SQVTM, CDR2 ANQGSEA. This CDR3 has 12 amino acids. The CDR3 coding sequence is TGCGGGGGATTGGGGGGCGACACTGAAGCTTTCTTT. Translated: CGGLGGDTEAFF.

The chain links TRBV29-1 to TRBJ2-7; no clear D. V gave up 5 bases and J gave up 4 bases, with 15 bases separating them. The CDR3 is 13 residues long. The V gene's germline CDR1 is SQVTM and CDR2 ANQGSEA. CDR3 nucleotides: TGCAGCGTTATAGGGCGGAAACAGTACGAGCAGTACTTC. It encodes CSVIGRKQYEQYF.

CDR3 region: CASSEAHDREAFF. As DNA, the CDR3 is TGTGCCAGCAGTGAAGCGCACGACAGGGAAGCTTTCTTT. The chain joins TRBV2 to TRBJ1-1, with D possibly TRBD1 on 6 matching bases. V was shortened by 0 bases and J by 8 bases, with 10 bases between the two germline ends. From germline, CDR1 is SNHLY and CDR2 FYNNEI. CDR3 size: 13 residues.

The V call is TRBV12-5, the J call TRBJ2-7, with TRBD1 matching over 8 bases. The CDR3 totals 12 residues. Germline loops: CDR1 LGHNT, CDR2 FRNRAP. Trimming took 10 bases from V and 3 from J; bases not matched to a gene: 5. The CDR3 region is CATSGTGYEQYF. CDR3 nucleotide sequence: TGTGCTACCTCCGGGACAGGCTACGAGCAGTACTTC.

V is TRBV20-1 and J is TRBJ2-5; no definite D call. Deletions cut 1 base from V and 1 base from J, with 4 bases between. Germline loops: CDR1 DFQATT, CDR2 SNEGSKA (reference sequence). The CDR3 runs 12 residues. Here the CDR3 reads CSARAFQETQYF. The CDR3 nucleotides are TGCAGTGCTAGAGCCTTCCAAGAGACCCAGTACTTC.

The CDR3 sequence is CASSSWDGQETQYF. The CDR3 DNA is TGTGCCAGCAGCTCTTGGGACGGACAAGAGACCCAGTACTTC. This rearrangement joins TRBV11-3 to TRBJ2-5; D assignment may be TRBD1 or TRBD2 (5 bases each). The germline CDR1 and CDR2 sequences are SGHNT and YENEEA. CDR3 length: 14 residues. V shed 4 bases and J shed 2 bases, with 11 bases lying between them.

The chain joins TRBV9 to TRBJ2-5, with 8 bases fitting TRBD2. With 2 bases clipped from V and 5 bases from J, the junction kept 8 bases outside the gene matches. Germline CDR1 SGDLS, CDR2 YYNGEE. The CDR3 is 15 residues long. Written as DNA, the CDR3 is TGTGCCAGCAGCGTTGGTAGCGGGGCTCGGGAGACCCAGTACTTC. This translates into CASSVGSGARETQYF.

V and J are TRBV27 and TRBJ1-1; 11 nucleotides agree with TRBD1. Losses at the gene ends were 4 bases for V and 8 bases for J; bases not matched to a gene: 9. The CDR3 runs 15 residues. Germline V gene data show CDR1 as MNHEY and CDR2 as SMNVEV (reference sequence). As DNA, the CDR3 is TGTGCCAGCAGTTGGACAGGGGGCCTTATTGGCGAAGCTTTCTTT. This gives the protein CASSWTGGLIGEAFF.

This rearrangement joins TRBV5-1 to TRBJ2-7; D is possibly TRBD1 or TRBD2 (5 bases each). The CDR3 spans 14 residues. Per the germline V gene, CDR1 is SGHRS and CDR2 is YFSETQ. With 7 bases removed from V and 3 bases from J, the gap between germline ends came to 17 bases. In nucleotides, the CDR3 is TGCGCCAGCGCCCTAGGGACGGCAAGCTACGAGCAGTACTTC. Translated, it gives CASALGTASYEQYF.

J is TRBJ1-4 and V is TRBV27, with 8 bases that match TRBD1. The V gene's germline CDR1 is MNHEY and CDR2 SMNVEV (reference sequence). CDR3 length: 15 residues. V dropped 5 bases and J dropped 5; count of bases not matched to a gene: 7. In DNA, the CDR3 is TGTGCCAGCAGTCCCGACAGGGGTGGGAATGAAAAACTGTTTTTT. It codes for CASSPDRGGNEKLFF.

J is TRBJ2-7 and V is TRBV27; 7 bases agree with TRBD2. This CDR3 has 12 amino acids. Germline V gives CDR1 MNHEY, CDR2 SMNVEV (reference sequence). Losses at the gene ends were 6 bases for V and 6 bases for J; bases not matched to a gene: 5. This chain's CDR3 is CASSSGLGEQYF. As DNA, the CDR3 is TGTGCCAGCAGCTCCGGACTAGGCGAGCAGTACTTC.

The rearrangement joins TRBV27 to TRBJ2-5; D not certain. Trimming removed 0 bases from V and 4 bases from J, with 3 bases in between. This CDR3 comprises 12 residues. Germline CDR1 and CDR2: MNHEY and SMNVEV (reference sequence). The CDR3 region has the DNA TGTGCCAGCAGTTTATCCGGAGAGACCCAGTACTTC. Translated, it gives CASSLSGETQYF.

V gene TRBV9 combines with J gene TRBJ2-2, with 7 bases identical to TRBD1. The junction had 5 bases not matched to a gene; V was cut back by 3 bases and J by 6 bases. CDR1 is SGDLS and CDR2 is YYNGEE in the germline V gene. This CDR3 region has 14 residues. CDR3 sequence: CASSEGQTAGELFF. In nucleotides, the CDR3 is TGTGCCAGCAGCGAGGGACAGACCGCCGGGGAGCTGTTTTTT.

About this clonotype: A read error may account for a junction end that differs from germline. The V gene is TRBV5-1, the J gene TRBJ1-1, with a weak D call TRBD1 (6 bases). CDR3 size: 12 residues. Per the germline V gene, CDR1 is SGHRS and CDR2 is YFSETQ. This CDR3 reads CASRLGATEAFF. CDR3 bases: TGCGCCAGCAGGTTGGGGGCCACTGAAGCTTTCTTT.

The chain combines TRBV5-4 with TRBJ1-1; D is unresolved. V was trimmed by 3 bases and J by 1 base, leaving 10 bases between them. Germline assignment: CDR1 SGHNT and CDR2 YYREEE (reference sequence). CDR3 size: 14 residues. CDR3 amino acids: CASSSSTENTEAFF. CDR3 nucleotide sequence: TGTGCCAGCAGCTCATCAACAGAGAACACTGAAGCTTTCTTT. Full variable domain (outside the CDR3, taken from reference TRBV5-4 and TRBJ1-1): ETGVTQSPTHLIKTRGQQVTLRCSSQSGHNTVSWYQQALGQGPQFIFQYYREEENGRGNFPPRFSGLQFPNYSSELNVNALELDDSALYLCASSSSTENTEAFFGQGTRLTVV.

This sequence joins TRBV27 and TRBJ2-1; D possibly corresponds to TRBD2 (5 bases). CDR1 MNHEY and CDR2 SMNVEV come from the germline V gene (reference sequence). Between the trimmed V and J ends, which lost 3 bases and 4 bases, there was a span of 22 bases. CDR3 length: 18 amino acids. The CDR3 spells CASSLVGRKPVPYNEQFF. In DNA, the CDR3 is TGTGCCAGCAGTTTGGTGGGGAGAAAGCCAGTACCTTACAATGAGCAGTTCTTC.

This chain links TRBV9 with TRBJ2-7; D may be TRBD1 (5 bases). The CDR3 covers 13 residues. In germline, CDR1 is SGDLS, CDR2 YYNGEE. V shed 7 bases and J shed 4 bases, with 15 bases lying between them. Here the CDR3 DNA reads TGTGCCAGCGGATCCGGACACTTTTACGAGCAGTACTTC. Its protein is CASGSGHFYEQYF.

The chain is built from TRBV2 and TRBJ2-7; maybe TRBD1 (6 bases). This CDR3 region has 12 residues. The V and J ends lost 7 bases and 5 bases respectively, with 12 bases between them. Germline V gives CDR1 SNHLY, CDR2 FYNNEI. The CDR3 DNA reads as TGTGCCAGCACCGCAGGGGTAAACGAGCAGTACTTC. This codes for CASTAGVNEQYF.

The DNA of the CDR3 is TGCGCCAGCAGTCAATGGTCCTGGGTGGACGGGGAGCTGTTTTTT. Protein product: CASSQWSWVDGELFF. The V gene is TRBV23-1, the J gene TRBJ2-2; D gene unclear. TRBV23-1 is flagged as an ORF with uncertain function. The CDR3 totals 15 residues. V lost 1 base, J lost 7 bases, and 13 bases lay in between.

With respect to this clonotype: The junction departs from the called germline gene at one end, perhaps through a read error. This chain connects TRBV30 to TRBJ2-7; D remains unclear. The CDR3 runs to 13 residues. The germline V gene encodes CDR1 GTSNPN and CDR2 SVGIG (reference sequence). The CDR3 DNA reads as TGTGCCCGGAGCTTGAGCGATGCCTACGAGCAGTACTTC. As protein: CARSLSDAYEQYF. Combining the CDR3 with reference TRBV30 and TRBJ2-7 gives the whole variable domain SQTIHQWPATLVQPVGSPLSLECTVEGTSNPNLYWYRQAAGRGLQLLFYSVGIGQISSEVPQNLSASRPQDRQFILSSKKLLLSDSGFYLCARSLSDAYEQYFGPGTRLTVT.

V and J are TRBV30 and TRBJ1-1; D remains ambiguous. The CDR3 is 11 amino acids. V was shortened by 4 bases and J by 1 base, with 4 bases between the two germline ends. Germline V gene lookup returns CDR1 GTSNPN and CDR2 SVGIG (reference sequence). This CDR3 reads CAWIRNTEAFF. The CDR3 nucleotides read TGTGCCTGGATTAGGAACACTGAAGCTTTCTTT.

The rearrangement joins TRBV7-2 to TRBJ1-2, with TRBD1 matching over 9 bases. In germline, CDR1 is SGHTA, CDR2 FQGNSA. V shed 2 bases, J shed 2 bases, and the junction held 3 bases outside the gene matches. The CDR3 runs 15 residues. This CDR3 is CASSLFGTGNYGYTF. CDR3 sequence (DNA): TGTGCCAGCAGCTTATTCGGGACAGGGAACTATGGCTACACCTTC.

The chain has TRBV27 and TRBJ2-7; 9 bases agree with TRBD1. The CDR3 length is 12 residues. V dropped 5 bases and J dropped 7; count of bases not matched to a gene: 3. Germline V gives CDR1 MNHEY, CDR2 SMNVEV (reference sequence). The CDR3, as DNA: TGTGCCAGCAGTGGACAGGGGACGGAGCAGTACTTC. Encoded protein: CASSGQGTEQYF.

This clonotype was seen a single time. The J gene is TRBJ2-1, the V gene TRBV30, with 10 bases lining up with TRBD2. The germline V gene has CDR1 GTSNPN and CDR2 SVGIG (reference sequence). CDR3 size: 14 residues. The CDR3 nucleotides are TGTGGGGGGACTAGCGTCGAACCCTACAATGAGCAGTTCTTC. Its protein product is CGGTSVEPYNEQFF.

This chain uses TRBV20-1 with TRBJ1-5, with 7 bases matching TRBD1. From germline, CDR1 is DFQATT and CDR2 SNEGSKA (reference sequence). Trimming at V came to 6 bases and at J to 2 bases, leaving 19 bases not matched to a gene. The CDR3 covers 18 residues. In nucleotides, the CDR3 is TGCAGTGCCAGCTCGGGCACCATCGACAGGGAAGGCAATCAGCCCCAGCATTTT. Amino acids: CSASSGTIDREGNQPQHF.